The clone carrying this T cell receptor (beta chain) was detected only a few times. These data are taken from a study of T-cell memory formation after mild COVID-19. TCRdb re-analysed the 5' RACE reads in MiXCR, keeping a single row per CDR3 protein. The repertoire consists of around 140,000 distinct CDR3 sequences, with around 25% occurring once and the leading ten covering around a quarter. What was sequenced was PBMCs or a T cell subset sorted from them (not recorded which). The receptor comes from an adult woman who had mild COVID-19 (a few samples of this study predate the infection). Cell type and time point are not known.

CDR3 sequence: CASSYRQGLEPETQYF. The CDR3 coding sequence is TGTGCCAGCAGCTATAGACAGGGGTTGGAGCCGGAGACCCAGTACTTC. The chain joins TRBV11-2 to TRBJ2-5; 8 bases fit TRBD1. This CDR3 region has 16 residues. J was trimmed by 5 bases and V by 4 bases; bases with no gene match: 12. The germline CDR1 and CDR2 sequences are SGHAT and FQNNGV. Combining the CDR3 with reference TRBV11-2 and TRBJ2-5 gives the whole variable domain EAGVAQSPRYKIIEKRQSVAFWCNPISGHATLYWYQQILGQGPKLLIQFQNNGVVDDSQLPKDRFSAERLKGVDSTLKIQPAKLEDSAVYLCASSYRQGLEPETQYFGPGTRLLVL.